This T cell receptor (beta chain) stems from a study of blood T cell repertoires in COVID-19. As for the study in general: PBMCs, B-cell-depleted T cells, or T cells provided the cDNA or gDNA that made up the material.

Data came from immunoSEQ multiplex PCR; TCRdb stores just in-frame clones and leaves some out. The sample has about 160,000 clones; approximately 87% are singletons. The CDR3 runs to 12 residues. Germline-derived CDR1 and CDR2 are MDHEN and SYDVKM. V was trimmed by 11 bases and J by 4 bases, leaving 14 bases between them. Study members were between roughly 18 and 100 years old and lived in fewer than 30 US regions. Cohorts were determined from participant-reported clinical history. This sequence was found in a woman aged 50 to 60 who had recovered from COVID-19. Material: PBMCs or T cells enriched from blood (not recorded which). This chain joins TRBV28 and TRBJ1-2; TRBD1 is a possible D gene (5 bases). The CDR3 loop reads CAGGTARYGYTF. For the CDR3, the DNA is TGTGCCGGGGGGACTGCTCGCTATGGCTACACCTTC.